A selection of T cell receptor beta chains follows, all from one sample in a study of technical replicates of blood from a handful of donors. The table came from immunoSEQ multiplex PCR; TCRdb's copy has only in-frame clones and leaves some out. The data hold 67,000 or so clones, with just under 95% observed a single time. The specimen sequenced was T cells isolated from PBMCs. The receptors here all came from a human donor in good health. Both conserved end residues are part of each CDR3. Fields, in order: clone size, J gene, D gene, V gene, CDR3 protein, CDR3 DNA. The D gene is left open where the match is weak. Size values are once, few and many counts, or a class for expanded clones, and some rows have none.

.,TRBJ1-1,.,TRBV7-9,CASSLGVVGHSNTEAFF,TGTGCCAGCAGCTTAGGTGTCGTGGGACACTCGAACACTGAAGCTTTCTTT
.,TRBJ2-7,.,TRBV14,CASSQGGGKEQYF,TGTGCCAGCAGCCAAGGGGGCGGGAAAGAGCAGTACTTC
.,TRBJ2-3,TRBD2,TRBV10-3,CAIKKSFAGETDTQYF,TGTGCCATCAAGAAGTCCTTCGCGGGAGAAACAGATACGCAGTATTTT
few,TRBJ2-7,TRBD2,TRBV7-8,CASSFGSGRVHEQYF,TGTGCCAGCAGCTTCGGTAGCGGGAGGGTCCACGAGCAGTACTTC
.,TRBJ2-7,TRBD1,TRBV9,CASSGDRDRYEQYF,TGTGCCAGCAGCGGGGACAGGGATAGGTACGAGCAGTACTTC
.,TRBJ2-1,.,TRBV25-1,CASTAGHYNEQFF,TGTGCCAGCACGGCGGGCCATTACAATGAGCAGTTCTTC
.,TRBJ2-7,.,TRBV27,CASSPQRGGKSEQYF,TGTGCCAGCAGTCCGCAGCGTGGAGGTAAAAGCGAGCAGTACTTC
.,TRBJ1-1,TRBD1,TRBV28,CASSAHRGEAFF,TGTGCCAGCAGTGCGCACAGGGGAGAAGCTTTCTTT
.,TRBJ1-3,.,TRBV19,CASSIPSGQPGNTIYF,TGTGCCAGTAGTATTCCCTCGGGACAACCTGGAAACACCATATATTTT
.,TRBJ2-3,TRBD1,TRBV4-1,CASSQKRDRGLLTDTQYF,TGCGCCAGCAGCCAGAAACGGGACAGGGGGCTACTCACAGATACGCAGTATTTT
.,TRBJ1-5,.,TRBV30,CAWSVIAGPPQHF,TGTGCCTGGAGTGTAATCGCAGGGCCTCCCCAGCATTTT
.,TRBJ2-1,TRBD2,TRBV7-3,CASSSLAGAGDSYNEQFF,TGTGCCAGCAGCAGTCTAGCTGGTGCGGGAGACTCCTACAATGAGCAGTTCTTC
.,TRBJ2-1,.,TRBV2,CASAYSGSYNEQFF,TGTGCCAGCGCTTACAGTGGCTCCTACAATGAGCAGTTCTTC
.,TRBJ1-1,.,TRBV10-3,CAISGGGTEAFF,TGTGCCATCAGTGGGGGGGGAACTGAAGCTTTCTTT
.,TRBJ2-3,.,TRBV5-4,CASSLKYGTDTQYF,TGTGCCAGCAGCTTGAAATATGGCACAGATACGCAGTATTTT
.,TRBJ1-4,.,TRBV5-6,CASSLPGSTNEKLFF,TGTGCCAGCAGCTTACCCGGTTCAACTAATGAAAAACTGTTTTTT
.,TRBJ2-1,.,TRBV18,CASSPPGPGGNEQFF,TGTGCCAGCTCACCACCCGGGCCCGGAGGAAATGAGCAGTTCTTC
.,TRBJ2-2,TRBD2,TRBV6-5,CASSYAGRGTGELFF,TGTGCCAGCAGTTATGCGGGGCGGGGGACCGGGGAGCTGTTTTTT
.,TRBJ2-2,.,TRBV19,CASSIVGVGTGELFF,TGTGCCAGTAGTATAGTCGGGGTAGGCACCGGGGAGCTGTTTTTT
.,TRBJ1-2,.,TRBV30,CAWSVLLRGNYGYTF,TGTGCCTGGAGTGTACTGTTGCGGGGCAACTATGGCTACACCTTC
.,TRBJ2-7,.,TRBV5-6,CASSPWAAGTYEQYF,TGTGCCAGCAGCCCCTGGGCCGCCGGGACCTACGAGCAGTACTTC
.,TRBJ2-1,.,TRBV4-3,CASSQDGGYNEQFF,TGCGCCAGCAGCCAAGATGGCGGATACAATGAGCAGTTCTTC
.,TRBJ2-5,.,TRBV7-9,CASSPTTGLVETQYF,TGTGCCAGCAGCCCCACAACCGGACTTGTGGAGACCCAGTACTTC
few,TRBJ1-5,.,TRBV4-1,CASSQNQGRPPQHF,TGCGCCAGCAGCCAGAATCAGGGGAGACCGCCCCAGCATTTT
.,TRBJ2-3,.,TRBV7-9,CASSFSSGELTDTQYF,TGTGCCAGCAGCTTCTCATCCGGGGAACTCACAGATACGCAGTATTTT
.,TRBJ2-7,TRBD2,TRBV7-9,CASSLKLAGGTEQYF,TGTGCCAGCAGCCTGAAACTAGCGGGAGGTACAGAGCAGTACTTC
.,TRBJ1-5,.,TRBV27,CASSLADSNQPQHF,TGTGCCAGCAGTTTGGCGGATAGCAATCAGCCCCAGCATTTT
.,TRBJ2-7,.,TRBV27,CATGTYEQYF,TGTGCCACGGGGACCTACGAGCAGTACTTC
.,TRBJ1-2,.,TRBV25-1,CASNRRGGGYTF,TGTGCCAGCAATAGACGGGGAGGAGGCTACACCTTC
.,TRBJ1-3,.,TRBV30,CAWSPGNTIYF,TGTGCCTGGAGTCCGGGAAACACCATATATTTT
.,TRBJ2-1,TRBD1,TRBV5-1,CASSKEAGTGVYNEQFF,TGCGCCAGCAGCAAGGAGGCCGGGACAGGGGTCTACAATGAGCAGTTCTTC
.,TRBJ1-2,.,TRBV5-4,CASSLASTGVPTNYGYTF,TGTGCCAGCAGCTTGGCCTCAACGGGGGTGCCTACTAACTATGGCTACACCTTC
.,TRBJ1-2,.,TRBV30,CAWSLTRYDYGYTF,TGTGCCTGGAGTTTGACACGCTACGACTATGGCTACACCTTC
.,TRBJ2-7,.,TRBV12-5,CASGLGQGEYEQYF,TGTGCTAGTGGTTTGGGGCAGGGCGAGTACGAGCAGTACTTC
.,TRBJ2-7,.,TRBV6-6,CASSYGVAASYEQYF,TGTGCCAGCAGTTACGGAGTAGCGGCCTCCTACGAGCAGTACTTC